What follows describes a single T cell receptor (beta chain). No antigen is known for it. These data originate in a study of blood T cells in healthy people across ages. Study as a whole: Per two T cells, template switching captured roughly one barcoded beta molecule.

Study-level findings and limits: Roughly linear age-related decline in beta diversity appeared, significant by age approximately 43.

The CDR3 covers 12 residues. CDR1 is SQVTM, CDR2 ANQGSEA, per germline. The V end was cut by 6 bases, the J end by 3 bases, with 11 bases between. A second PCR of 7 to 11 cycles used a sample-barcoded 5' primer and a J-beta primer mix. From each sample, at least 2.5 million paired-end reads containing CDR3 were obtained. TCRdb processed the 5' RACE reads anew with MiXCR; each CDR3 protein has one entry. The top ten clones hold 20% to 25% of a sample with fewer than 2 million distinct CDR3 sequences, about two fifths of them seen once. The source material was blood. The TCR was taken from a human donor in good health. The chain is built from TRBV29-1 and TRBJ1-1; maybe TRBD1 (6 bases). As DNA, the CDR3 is TGCAGCGTGCGGGCAGGGGACACTGAAGCTTTCTTT. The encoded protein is CSVRAGDTEAFF.